This T cell receptor (beta chain) appears in the sequencing data of a study of cytomegalovirus exposure and HLA in healthy donors. Overall study results and limits: Presence/absence analyses took donor sequencing depth as roughly uniform. With high specificity and sensitivity, the classifier reportedly diagnosed cytomegalovirus status.

Vbeta (60) and Jbeta (13) primers were used in the PCR. In the original workflow: The count from a later analysis was about 80 million unique TCR beta chains, around 10 million of them shared. Method: immunoSEQ multiplex PCR; TCRdb's copy keeps in-frame clones and lacks some. D and trimming come from the DNA, and the V and J calls and clone size come from that table. Here the sample table reports roughly 40,000 clones. On this clone itself: Its matching antigen is unknown.

The junction had 4 bases not matched to a gene; V was cut back by 5 bases and J by 6 bases. The germline V gene has CDR1 SGHTA and CDR2 FQGNSA. This CDR3 contains 13 residues. This clonotype was obtained from a man between 40 and 49 years old in good health and CMV-seropositive. The rearrangement joins TRBV7-2 to TRBJ1-1; 9 bases line up with TRBD1. Sequencing was performed on PBMCs. The CDR3 nucleotides read TGTGCCAGCAGCCCGTGGACAGGGGCTGAAGCTTTCTTT. Protein sequence: CASSPWTGAEAFF.